This T cell receptor beta chain appears in the sequencing data of a study of cytomegalovirus exposure and HLA in healthy donors. This clone was seen a few times. The target antigen is unknown. This CDR3 is 14 amino acids long. In germline, CDR1 is SGHTA, CDR2 FQGNSA. Trimming removed 4 bases from V and 2 bases from J, with 9 bases in between. Study conclusions and caveats: The classifier reportedly diagnosed cytomegalovirus status with high specificity and sensitivity. V segments that were indistinguishable, TRBV6-2 and TRBV6-3 among them, were omitted from analysis. Researchers counted around 180 TCR beta chains as cytomegalovirus-associated.

This PCR relied on a set of 60 Vbeta primers and 13 Jbeta primers. Using immunoSEQ multiplex PCR, the repertoire was profiled, and TCRdb retains in-frame clones only, with some absent. The sample holds some 180,000 clones; roughly 10% are singletons and the top ten take roughly 1.3%. The receptor's source is a woman aged 30 to 39 in good health and CMV-seropositive. The chain employs TRBV7-2 and TRBJ2-1; D remains ambiguous. Sequenced: PBMCs. The chain's CDR3 is CASSSTLAYNEQFF. The DNA of the CDR3 is TGTGCCAGCAGCTCCACCTTAGCCTACAATGAGCAGTTCTTC.